This is a list of T cell receptor beta chains from one sample in a study of human T cells and chemical hapten exposure. MiXCR, run by TCRdb on the RACE reads, gives a single entry per CDR3 protein. This table has about 110,000 distinct CDR3 sequences, about 10% appearing once. Source: whole blood, taken in connection with sensitization to the hapten diphenylcyclopropenone (DPC). These receptors all stem from a woman in her 40s with alopecia areata. Some clones in this sample may be carry-over from other donors' samples. Both conserved end residues are part of each CDR3. A D gene is named only where the DNA matches it firmly. Clone size is shown for a subset of rows, as once, few, many or a class of expanded clone.

d_call	v_call	clone_size	j_call	cdr3_nt	cdr3_aa
TRBD2	TRBV20-1	many	TRBJ2-5	TGCAGTGCTAACCAAGTCCGAGGGACTAGCGGGGGTCAAGAGACCCAGTACTTC	CSANQVRGTSGGQETQYF
.	TRBV9	many	TRBJ2-1	TGTGCCAGCAGCACAAACCAGGGGATTGAGCAGTTCTTC	CASSTNQGIEQFF
TRBD2	TRBV24-1	.	TRBJ2-4	TGTGCCACCAGTGACCCCATAGCGGGAGAGGGCAAAAACATTCAGTACTTC	CATSDPIAGEGKNIQYF
.	TRBV27	.	TRBJ2-7	TGTGCCAGCAGTTTGGGACCCCTCCGCTACGAGCAGTACTTC	CASSLGPLRYEQYF
.	TRBV7-2	.	TRBJ2-3	TGTGCCAGCAGCTTGGCGGGGCCGGCCGATACGCAGTATTTT	CASSLAGPADTQYF
.	TRBV6-2/TRBV6-3	.	TRBJ2-3	TGTGCCAGCAGTTACATATCGGGGGCCGTAACCCATACGCAGTATTTT	CASSYISGAVTHTQYF
.	TRBV28	.	TRBJ1-2	TGTGCCAGCAGTTTACCCCCCCGGGGGGGTGGCTACACCTTC	CASSLPPRGGGYTF
.	TRBV6-2/TRBV6-3	many	TRBJ1-2	TGTGCCAGCAGTTGGGGGCAGGGAGATGGCTACACCTTC	CASSWGQGDGYTF
TRBD1	TRBV7-2	.	TRBJ1-2	TGTGCCAGCAGCCGGACAGGGAACTATGGCTACACCTTC	CASSRTGNYGYTF
.	TRBV4-2	many	TRBJ2-3	TGTGCCAGCAGCCAAGATTATCGAGTTGGGGTGAGGGGCACAGATACGCAGTATTTT	CASSQDYRVGVRGTDTQYF
TRBD1	TRBV20-1	many	TRBJ2-7	TGCAGTGCTAGATCCGGACAGGGCGGGTCCTACGAGCAGTACTTC	CSARSGQGGSYEQYF
.	TRBV6-2/TRBV6-3	many	TRBJ2-7	TGTGCCAGCAGCCCCGGCGGACCTTCCTCCTACGAGCAGTACTTC	CASSPGGPSSYEQYF
.	TRBV20-1	many	TRBJ1-5	TGCAGTGCTAGAACCGGGACCGCGCTGGGCCAGCCCCAGCATTTT	CSARTGTALGQPQHF
TRBD1	TRBV29-1	many	TRBJ1-2	TGCAGCGCTGGGGGACAGACTAACTATGGCTACACCTTC	CSAGGQTNYGYTF
.	TRBV7-2	many	TRBJ2-3	TGTGCCAGCAGCCCTAGAGGTTCAGATACGCAGTATTTT	CASSPRGSDTQYF
TRBD2	TRBV6-2/TRBV6-3	few	TRBJ2-2	TGTGCCAGCAGTACGATGGGACTAGCGGGAGGCCCCAACACCGGGGAGCTGTTTTTT	CASSTMGLAGGPNTGELFF
TRBD2	TRBV6-1	.	TRBJ2-7	TGTGCCAGCAGTGAAGGGGCTAGCGGGGCACCTTACGAGCAGTACTTC	CASSEGASGAPYEQYF
.	TRBV27	few	TRBJ2-5	TGTGCCAGCAGTTTAGGGTCTCGGCTGGCCGGGGAGACCCAGTACTTC	CASSLGSRLAGETQYF
.	TRBV18	many	TRBJ1-5	TGTGCCAGCTCACCAAACAATCAGCCCCAGCATTTT	CASSPNNQPQHF
.	TRBV12-3/TRBV12-4	.	TRBJ1-1	TGTGCCAGCAGTTTACGGTTTGGGAACACTGAAGCTTTCTTT	CASSLRFGNTEAFF
.	TRBV7-8	.	TRBJ2-1	TGTGCCAGCAGCTTAGACTCTAGGAATGAGCAGTTCTTC	CASSLDSRNEQFF
.	TRBV30	many	TRBJ2-7	TGTGCCTGGAGTCGCACAGGAGCCTACGAGCAGTACTTC	CAWSRTGAYEQYF
.	TRBV5-4	.	TRBJ2-5	TGTGCCAGCAGCCCTTTGGGGTCGGAGACCCAGTACTTC	CASSPLGSETQYF
.	TRBV15	.	TRBJ2-7	TGTGCCACCAGCAAAGAAGACACCTACGAGCAGTACTTC	CATSKEDTYEQYF
.	TRBV6-2/TRBV6-3	many	TRBJ2-7	TGTGCCAGCAGGGACTATTCCTACGAGCAGTACTTC	CASRDYSYEQYF
TRBD2	TRBV28	.	TRBJ2-7	TGTGCCAGCAGCCCGAGCGGGGGGCGTTCCGAGCAGTACTTC	CASSPSGGRSEQYF
.	TRBV5-6	.	TRBJ1-5	TGTGCCAGCAGCCGAGCAGGGAGTGGCAATCAGCCCCAGCATTTT	CASSRAGSGNQPQHF
.	TRBV6-2/TRBV6-3	.	TRBJ2-3	TGTGCCAGCAGTTACGTGTCCGTCACAGATACGCAGTATTTT	CASSYVSVTDTQYF
.	TRBV6-2/TRBV6-3	few	TRBJ1-1	TGTGCCAGCAGTTACTCCGTCGGGGTAGGGGCCACGGCGGCTTTCTTT	CASSYSVGVGATAAFF
TRBD1	TRBV30	.	TRBJ2-7	TGTGCCTGGAGTGTTAAGGGGACAGGGGTTGGGGGCTACGAGCAGTACTTC	CAWSVKGTGVGGYEQYF
.	TRBV29-1	few	TRBJ2-1	TGCAGCGTTGTCAGGAGGAGCTCCTACAATGAGCAGTTCTTC	CSVVRRSSYNEQFF
.	TRBV6-6	.	TRBJ1-1	TGTGCCAGCAGTACTTTCACCGGGCTCTACGTTGAAGCTTTCTTT	CASSTFTGLYVEAFF
TRBD1	TRBV20-1	few	TRBJ1-4	TGCAGTGCAGGCAGGGGGAGTAATGAAAAACTGTTTTTT	CSAGRGSNEKLFF
TRBD2	TRBV30	.	TRBJ2-2	TGTGCCTGGCGAGCGGGGGTCAACACCGGGGAGCTGTTTTTT	CAWRAGVNTGELFF
TRBD1	TRBV12-3/TRBV12-4	.	TRBJ1-2	TGTGCCAGCAGCCGCAGGGGGAACTATGGCTACACCTTC	CASSRRGNYGYTF
.	TRBV12-3/TRBV12-4	few	TRBJ1-4	TGTGCCAGCGGGGGCGCCGATGAAAAACTGTTTTTT	CASGGADEKLFF
TRBD2	TRBV12-3/TRBV12-4	many	TRBJ2-1	TGTGCCAGCAGTTTTGGCGGGGGGCCATACAATGAGCAGTTCTTC	CASSFGGGPYNEQFF
.	TRBV7-9	many	TRBJ1-1	TGTGCCAGCAGCGTTCATACCGGGGTAGCTGAAGCTTTCTTT	CASSVHTGVAEAFF
.	TRBV5-1	many	TRBJ2-1	TGCGCCAGCAGCTTGAACCAGGTCAGCTCCTACAATGAGCAGTTCTTC	CASSLNQVSSYNEQFF
.	TRBV29-1	many	TRBJ1-1	TGCAGCGGGGGAATGAACACTGAAGCTTTCTTT	CSGGMNTEAFF
.	TRBV4-2	many	TRBJ2-1	TGTGCCAGCGTCCAAGAGGCCGGCAGGTCCTACAATGAGCAGTTCTTC	CASVQEAGRSYNEQFF
.	TRBV12-3/TRBV12-4	many	TRBJ1-2	TGTGCCAGCAGTCCTACCTCGAGAGGGGGTGGCTACACCTTC	CASSPTSRGGGYTF
.	TRBV20-1	many	TRBJ2-5	TGCAGTGCTCCCCCCGTATCGGGGGCCTCCCAAGAGACCCAGTACTTC	CSAPPVSGASQETQYF
TRBD1	TRBV6-5	many	TRBJ1-1	TGTGCCAGCAGTTTTGGCGACAGGGGAACCACTGAAGCTTTCTTT	CASSFGDRGTTEAFF
.	TRBV12-2	few	TRBJ1-1	TGTGCAAGTCGCTCTAAGGACAGGGCTGACACTGAAGCTTTCTTT	CASRSKDRADTEAFF
.	TRBV21-1	few	TRBJ1-1	TGTGCCAGCAGCAAAGCCGATGACAGCACGAACACTGAAGCTTTCTTT	CASSKADDSTNTEAFF
.	TRBV7-6	few	TRBJ2-7	TGTGCCAGCAGCCCCAAGGGCTCCGAGCAGTACTTC	CASSPKGSEQYF
.	TRBV3-1	.	TRBJ2-5	TGTGCCAGCAGCCAAGGTCGGGGGCTGGGGGAGACCCAGTACTTC	CASSQGRGLGETQYF
.	TRBV11-2	.	TRBJ2-4	TGTGCCAGCAGCTTAGGGGCAGGCGGAAACATTCAGTACTTC	CASSLGAGGNIQYF